A selection of T cell receptor beta chains follows, all from one sample in a study of blood T cell repertoires in COVID-19. Produced via immunoSEQ multiplex PCR; TCRdb's table is partial and in-frame only. The sample holds roughly 180,000 clones, 70% to 90% seen once. The sample comprised peripheral blood. These receptor sequences come from a woman in her 50s with COVID-19, enrolled during active disease. CDR3s include the opening cysteine and the closing phenylalanine or tryptophan. Each record gives: D gene, V gene, J gene, clone size, CDR3 DNA, CDR3 protein. A D gene is named only where the DNA matches it firmly. The size entry is marked missing in some rows and otherwise reads once, few, many or a size class.

d_gene: -; v_gene: TRBV4-2; j_gene: TRBJ1-5; abundance: -; CDR3nt: TGTGCCAGCAGCCACGAACCGGCCGGAGGGGGCAATCAGCCCCAGCATTTT; CDR3aa: CASSHEPAGGGNQPQHF
d_gene: -; v_gene: TRBV6-4; j_gene: TRBJ2-1; abundance: once; CDR3nt: TGTGCCAGCAGTGACTCGAAAGGGGGTGAGCAGTTCTTC; CDR3aa: CASSDSKGGEQFF
d_gene: TRBD1; v_gene: TRBV19; j_gene: TRBJ1-6; abundance: -; CDR3nt: TGTGCCAGTAGTGCGGACAGGGGCCCGATAACCTATAATTCACCCCTCCACTTT; CDR3aa: CASSADRGPITYNSPLHF
d_gene: -; v_gene: TRBV3-1/TRBV3-2; j_gene: TRBJ2-2; abundance: -; CDR3nt: TGTGCCAGCAGCCACGGGTCCACCGGGGAGCTGTTTTTT; CDR3aa: CASSHGSTGELFF
d_gene: -; v_gene: TRBV3-1/TRBV3-2; j_gene: TRBJ1-2; abundance: -; CDR3nt: TGTGCCAGCAGCCAAGATCAGGCTGGCTACACCTTC; CDR3aa: CASSQDQAGYTF
d_gene: -; v_gene: TRBV19; j_gene: TRBJ1-2; abundance: -; CDR3nt: TGTGCCAGTAACCCCACAGGGAGCTATGGCTACACCTTC; CDR3aa: CASNPTGSYGYTF
d_gene: TRBD1; v_gene: TRBV19; j_gene: TRBJ2-5; abundance: -; CDR3nt: TGTGCCAGTAGTTGGGCAAGACCGGACAGGGGCCCCGAGACCCAGTACTTC; CDR3aa: CASSWARPDRGPETQYF
d_gene: -; v_gene: TRBV5-1; j_gene: TRBJ1-5; abundance: once; CDR3nt: TGCGCCAGCAGCCAAACAGGCTCACAGCCCCAGCATTTT; CDR3aa: CASSQTGSQPQHF
d_gene: TRBD1; v_gene: TRBV18; j_gene: TRBJ2-3; abundance: -; CDR3nt: TGTGCCAGCTCACCGGGACAGGGGCCCACAGATACGCAGTATTTT; CDR3aa: CASSPGQGPTDTQYF
d_gene: TRBD1; v_gene: TRBV7-7; j_gene: TRBJ2-2; abundance: -; CDR3nt: TGTGCCAGCAGCCGTCGGACAGGGGGCTTCACCGGGGAGCTGTTTTTT; CDR3aa: CASSRRTGGFTGELFF
d_gene: TRBD1; v_gene: TRBV7-9; j_gene: TRBJ1-4; abundance: -; CDR3nt: TGTGCCAGCACCCGACAGGGGGGAAAACTGTTTTTT; CDR3aa: CASTRQGGKLFF
d_gene: TRBD2; v_gene: TRBV7-2; j_gene: TRBJ2-5; abundance: -; CDR3nt: TGTGCCAGCAGCTTGGGGACTAGCGGGGGGCCAGATTGGGAGACCCAGTACTTC; CDR3aa: CASSLGTSGGPDWETQYF
d_gene: -; v_gene: TRBV11-2; j_gene: TRBJ1-4; abundance: -; CDR3nt: TGTGCCAGCAGCTTTGGGGCGGAAAATGAAAAACTGTTTTTT; CDR3aa: CASSFGAENEKLFF
d_gene: TRBD1; v_gene: TRBV11-3; j_gene: TRBJ2-5; abundance: -; CDR3nt: TGTGCCAGCAGTCACGGACAGGGGAGTGTGGAGACCCAGTACTTC; CDR3aa: CASSHGQGSVETQYF
d_gene: -; v_gene: TRBV7-9; j_gene: TRBJ1-5; abundance: few; CDR3nt: TGTGCCAGCAGTCCGATGACAGCCACCAATCAGCCCCAGCATTTT; CDR3aa: CASSPMTATNQPQHF
d_gene: TRBD1; v_gene: TRBV4-2; j_gene: TRBJ1-2; abundance: -; CDR3nt: TGTGCCAGCAGCCAAGAAGGACAGGGAAACTATGGCTACACCTTC; CDR3aa: CASSQEGQGNYGYTF
d_gene: TRBD1; v_gene: TRBV18; j_gene: TRBJ1-2; abundance: -; CDR3nt: TGTGCCAGCTCACCCGGGACAGTAAACTATGGCTACACCTTC; CDR3aa: CASSPGTVNYGYTF